The clone carrying this TCR gamma chain showed up just a few times. The sample originates from a study of gamma-delta chains in newborns, infants, children. The CDR3 sequence is 17 residues long. Unmatched junction bases numbered 10, after V lost 3 bases and J lost 8 bases. Germline assignment: CDR1 GITISATS and CDR2 ISYDGTV (reference sequence). TCRdb called clones from the reads again using CATT. Among about 2,700 gamma-chain clones listed, approximately 24% were seen once. This rearrangement joins TRGV9 to TRGJP. The source material was blood. The TCR sequence derives from a child who was a newborn, infant or young child, either healthy, febrile or measles-vaccinated (not recorded which). The CDR3 protein is CALWEPTYKLGKKIKVF. CDR3 in DNA: TGTGCCTTGTGGGAGCCTACTTATAAGTTGGGCAAAAAAATCAAGGTATTT.